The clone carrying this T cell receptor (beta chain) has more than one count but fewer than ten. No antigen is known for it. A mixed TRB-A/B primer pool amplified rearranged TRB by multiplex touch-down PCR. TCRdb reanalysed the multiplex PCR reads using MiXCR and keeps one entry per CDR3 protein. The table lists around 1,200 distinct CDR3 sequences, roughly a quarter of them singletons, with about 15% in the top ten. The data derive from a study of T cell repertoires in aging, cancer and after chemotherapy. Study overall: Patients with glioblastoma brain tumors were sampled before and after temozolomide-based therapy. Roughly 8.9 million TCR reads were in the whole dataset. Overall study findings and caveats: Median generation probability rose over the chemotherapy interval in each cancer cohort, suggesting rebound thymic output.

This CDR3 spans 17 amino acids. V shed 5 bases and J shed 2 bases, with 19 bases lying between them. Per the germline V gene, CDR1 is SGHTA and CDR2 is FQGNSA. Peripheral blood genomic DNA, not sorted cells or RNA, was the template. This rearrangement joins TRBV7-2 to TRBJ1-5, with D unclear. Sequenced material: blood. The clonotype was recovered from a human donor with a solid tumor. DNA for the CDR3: TGTGCCAGCAGCGGTCAGGATGGGTCAGCGGGCAATCAGCCCCAGCATTTT. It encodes CASSGQDGSAGNQPQHF.